One and the same sample provided the 18 T cell receptor beta chains below, sequenced in a study of graft-versus-host responses after intestinal transplantation. Which antigens these TCRs recognize remains unknown. Some clones are missing from TCRdb's copy, which holds only in-frame ones; the method was immunoSEQ multiplex PCR. This sample yields about 96,000 clones, of which approximately 90% are seen a single time; roughly 0.17% belongs to the top ten. Sample: unstimulated CD4+ T cells sorted from spleen or lymph node cells, taken before intestinal transplant. These receptors were obtained from a human donor who received an intestinal transplant.

The gene calls are TRBV30 and TRBJ2-7; TRBD2 aligns across 8 bases. V dropped 4 bases and J dropped 2; count of bases not matched to a gene: 10. The CDR3 consists of 15 residues. Germline V gene data show CDR1 as GTSNPN and CDR2 as SVGIG (reference sequence). CDR3 in amino acids: CAWTKIGGGAYEQYF. The CDR3 bases are TGTGCCTGGACCAAAATCGGGGGGGGAGCCTACGAGCAGTACTTC. Looking up the rest from reference TRBV30 and TRBJ2-7 gives the full variable domain: SQTIHQWPATLVQPVGSPLSLECTVEGTSNPNLYWYRQAAGRGLQLLFYSVGIGQISSEVPQNLSASRPQDRQFILSSKKLLLSDSGFYLCAWTKIGGGAYEQYFGPGTRLTVT.

This clone appeared a single time. The rearrangement links TRBV15 to TRBJ2-4; D might be TRBD1 (5 bases). This CDR3 comprises 17 residues. V gave up 0 bases and J gave up 0 bases, with 12 bases separating them. The germline V gene has CDR1 LNHNV and CDR2 YYDKDF (reference sequence). CDR3 coding DNA: TGTGCCACCAGCAGAGAAACAGGAGCATCAGCCAAAAACATTCAGTACTTC. The encoded protein is CATSRETGASAKNIQYF. The whole variable domain, remainder taken from reference TRBV15 and TRBJ2-4, is DAMVIQNPRYQVTQFGKPVTLSCSQTLNHNVMYWYQQKSSQAPKLLFHYYDKDFNNEADTPDNFQSRRPNTSFCFLDIRSPGLGDTAMYLCATSRETGASAKNIQYFGAGTRLSVL.

The chain combines TRBV30 with TRBJ1-4; a possible D gene is TRBD1 (6 bases). This CDR3 has 15 residues. Deletions cut 8 bases from V and 5 bases from J, with 21 bases between. In germline, CDR1 is GTSNPN, CDR2 SVGIG (reference sequence). CDR3 bases: TGTGCCAGCTGGAGGGTGGAGGGGGGGAATGAAAAACTGTTTTTT. This gives the protein CASWRVEGGNEKLFF.

The chain is built from TRBV4-3 and TRBJ2-5, with 7 bases aligning to TRBD1. The CDR3 length is 18 residues. Germline assignment: CDR1 LGHNA and CDR2 YSLEER. Trimming took 4 bases from V and 4 from J; bases not matched to a gene: 18. The CDR3 bases are TGCGCCAGCAGCCTGATAAGACAGGGCTCGGGGTTTCTAGAGACCCAGTACTTC. It translates to CASSLIRQGSGFLETQYF.

This clone appeared once. This chain uses TRBV19 with TRBJ2-5; no definite D call. Germline lookup yields CDR1 LNHDA and CDR2 SQIVND (reference sequence). This CDR3 has 14 amino acids. The ends were cut back, 3 bases at V and 2 bases at J, with 10 bases in the middle. CDR3 sequence (DNA): TGTGCCAGTAGTATTGCGACTTGGCAAGAGACCCAGTACTTC. This encodes CASSIATWQETQYF. Combining the CDR3 with reference TRBV19 and TRBJ2-5 gives the whole variable domain DGGITQSPKYLFRKEGQNVTLSCEQNLNHDAMYWYRQDPGQGLRLIYYSQIVNDFQKGDIAEGYSVSREKKESFPLTVTSAQKNPTAFYLCASSIATWQETQYFGPGTRLLVL.

V is TRBV9 and J is TRBJ2-5; D is possibly TRBD2 (5 bases). The V and J ends lost 4 bases and 2 bases respectively, with 12 bases between them. The CDR3 contains 14 residues. The germline V gene encodes CDR1 SGDLS and CDR2 YYNGEE. The DNA for the CDR3 is TGTGCCAGCAGCTCCTTAGCGTTTCAAGAGACCCAGTACTTC. Residues: CASSSLAFQETQYF.

V is TRBV25-1 and J is TRBJ1-6; a weak D match, TRBD1 (5 bases). Trimming took 7 bases from V and 2 from J, leaving 12 bases between them. CDR1 MGHDK and CDR2 SYGVNS come from the germline V gene. CDR3 length: 15 residues. The CDR3, as DNA: TGTGCCAGCACTTTCAGGGTGACCTATAATTCACCCCTCCACTTT. Translated, it gives CASTFRVTYNSPLHF.

The CDR3 spells CASSETSGSLYNEQFF. The CDR3 DNA follows: TGCGCCAGCAGCGAGACTAGCGGGAGCCTTTACAATGAGCAGTTCTTC. V is TRBV5-1 and J is TRBJ2-1; TRBD2 matches 12 bases. V gave up 4 bases and J gave up 4 bases; unmatched junction bases: 6. This CDR3 comprises 16 residues. Germline V CDR1 and CDR2: SGHRS, YFSETQ.

CDR3 residues: CASSFVPDTEAFF. DNA of the CDR3: TGTGCCAGCAGCTTTGTCCCGGACACTGAAGCTTTCTTT. The V call is TRBV11-2, the J call TRBJ1-1; D gene uncertain. The germline gives CDR1 SGHAT, CDR2 FQNNGV. V was pared by 3 bases and J by 3 bases, with 8 bases between. CDR3 length: 13 amino acids.

The V call is TRBV28, the J call TRBJ1-2; 7 positions match TRBD1. The CDR3 consists of 15 residues. Looked up from germline, CDR1 is MDHEN and CDR2 is SYDVKM. V lost 5 bases and J lost 2; bases outside the gene matches: 8. The CDR3 spells CASSPSDRVNYGYTF. DNA for the CDR3: TGTGCCAGCAGTCCATCCGACAGGGTGAACTATGGCTACACCTTC.

The rearrangement links TRBV5-5 to TRBJ2-3; D is uncertain. The V end lost 4 bases, the J end lost 4 bases, and 13 bases lay between the germline ends. Germline lookup yields CDR1 SGHKS and CDR2 YYEKEE (reference sequence). CDR3 length: 14 residues. CDR3 loop: CASSLIRTADTQYF. The CDR3 DNA follows: TGTGCCAGCAGCCTGATACGAACAGCAGATACGCAGTATTTT. Drawing the rest from reference TRBV5-5 and TRBJ2-3, the complete variable domain is DAGVTQSPTHLIKTRGQQVTLRCSPISGHKSVSWYQQVLGQGPQFIFQYYEKEERGRGNFPDRFSARQFPNYSSELNVNALLLGDSALYLCASSLIRTADTQYFGPGTRLTVL.

V is TRBV11-3 and J is TRBJ2-3; 10 bases are a match to TRBD2. Germline CDR1 SGHNT, CDR2 YENEEA. The J segment lost 4 bases and the V segment lost 5 bases, leaving 6 bases of the junction unmatched. The CDR3 sequence is 15 residues long. In nucleotides, the CDR3 is TGTGCCAGCAGCACAGCGGGGGGGCCCGCAGATACGCAGTATTTT. Translating gives CASSTAGGPADTQYF. Complete variable domain (other parts from reference TRBV11-3 and TRBJ2-3): EAGVVQSPRYKIIEKKQPVAFWCNPISGHNTLYWYLQNLGQGPELLIRYENEEAVDDSQLPKDRFSAERLKGVDSTLKIQPAELGDSAVYLCASSTAGGPADTQYFGPGTRLTVL.

The CDR3 nucleotides are TGTGCCAGCCTGGCTAGCGGCACAGATACGCAGTATTTT. It specifies CASLASGTDTQYF. The chain recombines TRBV9 with TRBJ2-3; weak D call: TRBD2 (6 bases). Trimming pared 7 bases from V and 1 base from J, leaving 10 bases between. The CDR3 totals 13 residues. The germline V gene has CDR1 SGDLS and CDR2 YYNGEE.

This rearrangement joins TRBV5-1 to TRBJ2-3, with TRBD2 matching 12 bases. CDR1 and CDR2 (germline): SGHRS, YFSETQ. This CDR3 region has 17 residues. The V gene end was trimmed by 0 bases and the J gene end by 3 bases; junction bases not matched to a gene: 5. This CDR3 is CASSLEASGRVTDTQYF. CDR3 in DNA: TGCGCCAGCAGCTTGGAGGCTAGCGGGAGGGTTACAGATACGCAGTATTTT.

The chain has TRBV27 and TRBJ1-6; D may be TRBD1 (6 bases). CDR1 MNHEY and CDR2 SMNVEV come from the germline V gene (reference sequence). The CDR3 is 14 residues long. Trimming took off 3 bases at V and 10 bases at J, with 13 bases between the two ends. The DNA for the CDR3 is TGTGCCAGCAGTTTTTACAGGGTAGGGTCACCCCTCCACTTT. This translates into CASSFYRVGSPLHF.

The chain couples TRBV30 to TRBJ2-1; TRBD2 agrees at 7 bases. This CDR3 is 13 amino acids long. Losses at the gene ends were 3 bases for V and 9 bases for J; bases not matched to a gene: 8. Germline V gene data show CDR1 as GTSNPN and CDR2 as SVGIG (reference sequence). CDR3 in DNA: TGTGCCTGGAGCGGGGGGTTGGGGGGTGAGCAGTTCTTC. This gives the protein CAWSGGLGGEQFF.

The V and J genes are TRBV6-1 and TRBJ2-7; tentatively, D is TRBD2 (6 bases). The CDR3 contains 15 residues. The V end was cut by 1 base, the J end by 2 bases, with 12 bases between. The germline gives CDR1 MNHNS, CDR2 SASEGT. The CDR3 protein is CASSEGGTAPYEQYF. For the CDR3, the DNA is TGTGCCAGCAGTGAAGGGGGGACTGCACCCTACGAGCAGTACTTC.

The V gene is TRBV7-8, the J gene TRBJ2-3, with a tentative D call TRBD2 (5 bases). V lost 4 bases and J 6 bases, leaving 11 bases between the germline ends. This CDR3 region has 13 residues. The V gene's germline CDR1 is SGHVS and CDR2 FQNEAQ. The DNA of the CDR3 is TGTGCCAGCAGCTCACGTCTAGCCGATACGCAGTATTTT. Its protein product is CASSSRLADTQYF.